A single TCR beta chain is shown here with its context. Its antigen is unknown. No patient received treatment before thyroid surgery. Authors' data handling: The study took CDR3 differences across clinicopathological groups and made a distant-metastasis classifier for papillary thyroid cancer from them. TCRdb re-called clones from the PCR reads using MiXCR. The V and J calls here are based on TCRdb, not the publication. This sample carries 25,000 to 35,000 clones, roughly 16% of them seen once, and the ten largest clones take 4% to 5%. The data derive from a study of metastatic and nonmetastatic thyroid tumors. Looking at the study overall: Across peripheral blood and tumor or nodule tissue samples taken from malignant and benign thyroid patients, the repertoires were compared with one another.

Whole-study results and caveats: Reported TCR beta diversity, measured in blood and tumor, was significantly higher for malignant thyroid tumors than for benign nodules.

Germline V gives CDR1 KGHSH, CDR2 LQKENI. V dropped 2 bases and J dropped 4 bases, with 7 bases sitting between them. The CDR3 is made up of 13 amino acids. The clonotype was recovered from a female donor with papillary thyroid cancer or a benign thyroid nodule (not recorded which). Some clones in this sample may be carry-over from other donors' samples. Specimen: blood. The rearrangement links TRBV18 to TRBJ2-3; the D gene is possibly TRBD2 (5 bases). Here the CDR3 reads CASSPEGSDTQYF. The CDR3 DNA follows: TGTGCCAGCTCACCAGAGGGTTCAGATACGCAGTATTTT.